Presented here are 4 T cell receptor beta chains from one specimen sequenced in a study of cytomegalovirus exposure and HLA in healthy donors. 13 Jbeta primers and 60 Vbeta primers were used for the PCR. Sequencing was performed with immunoSEQ multiplex PCR; in TCRdb, only in-frame clones are kept and a portion is missing. The data contain about 140,000 clones, around 84% of them singletons. Material: PBMCs. The receptors shown here come from a man aged 45 to 65 in good health and CMV-seronegative.

The V gene is TRBV5-1, the J gene TRBJ1-1; D is possibly TRBD1 (5 bases). This CDR3 comprises 13 residues. In germline, CDR1 is SGHRS, CDR2 YFSETQ. V lost 6 bases and J 6 bases, leaving 15 bases between the germline ends. The CDR3 protein is CASNPGGEAEAFF. CDR3 in DNA: TGCGCCAGCAACCCCGGGGGGGAGGCTGAAGCTTTCTTT.

The J gene is TRBJ2-1, the V gene TRBV27; the D gene is possibly TRBD2 (7 bases). The CDR3 length is 18 residues. Trimming shortened V by 5 bases and J by 6 bases, and 26 bases separated the two germline ends. CDR1 is MNHEY, CDR2 SMNVEV, per germline (reference sequence). CDR3 residues: CASSRFGLIGGTRNEQFF. CDR3 DNA: TGTGCCAGCAGTAGATTTGGGCTGATCGGGGGGACACGCAATGAGCAGTTCTTC.

The J gene is TRBJ2-7, the V gene TRBV27; a possible D gene is TRBD1 (6 bases). Trimming took off 2 bases at V and 7 bases at J, with 18 bases between the two ends. The CDR3 sequence is 15 residues long. Germline values: CDR1 MNHEY, CDR2 SMNVEV (reference sequence). The CDR3 is CASSLQGTWLGEQYF. CDR3 DNA: TGTGCCAGCAGTTTACAGGGGACCTGGTTAGGGGAGCAGTACTTC.

The chain recombines TRBV29-1 with TRBJ2-7; 8 bases are a match to TRBD2. From germline, CDR1 is SQVTM and CDR2 ANQGSEA. The ends lost 7 bases at V and 2 bases at J; junction bases unmatched: 7. This CDR3 region has 13 residues. CDR3 sequence (DNA): TGCAGCGCGACTAGCGACAGAGCCTACGAGCAGTACTTC. This translates into CSATSDRAYEQYF.